This T cell receptor (beta chain) was sequenced during a study of T cell repertoires in cytomegalovirus infection. Study overall: Shared public TCR beta signatures pointed to both CMV infection and a matching HLA type. Whole-study results and caveats: Ex vivo, HLA-C-restricted CMV-specific TCR beta clonotypes prevailed over the rest of the response.

Via MiXCR, TCRdb re-called the reads, giving one row per CDR3 protein. Of approximately 500,000 distinct CDR3 sequences in the sample, about 15% were seen once. V was clipped by 4 bases and J by 3 bases; unmatched bases: 10. Germline values: CDR1 SGHAT, CDR2 FQDESV (reference sequence). The CDR3 extends over 17 amino acids. A remark on this clonotype: Its matching antigen is unknown.

Sequences were obtained from CD8+ T cells from PBMCs. The chain recombines TRBV11-1 with TRBJ2-7; 12 bases are a match to TRBD2. The clonotype was recovered from a human donor in good health (CMV status not recorded). Some clones in this sample may be carry-over from other donors' samples. The CDR3 region has the DNA TGTGCCAGCAGCTCACGGACTAGCGGGAAAAACGACTACGAGCAGTACTTC. This sequence encodes CASSSRTSGKNDYEQYF.